One sample yielded the 12 T cell receptor beta chains listed below, sequenced in a study of blood T cell repertoires in COVID-19. Sequenced by immunoSEQ multiplex PCR; TCRdb stores in-frame clones only, minus some. The data contain 150,000 to 200,000 clones, about nine tenths of them singletons. Sequencing was carried out using peripheral blood. The receptor source for this set is a man aged 40-49 years with acute or convalescent COVID-19.

The rearrangement uses TRBV6-1 and TRBJ1-1; unclear D gene. This CDR3 region has 13 residues. The germline V and J ends were trimmed by 7 bases and 1 base, with 10 bases remaining between them. CDR1 and CDR2 from the germline V gene are MNHNS and SASEGT. The CDR3 here is CASIPPGNTEAFF. DNA of the CDR3: TGTGCCAGCATCCCACCCGGGAACACTGAAGCTTTCTTT.

The rearrangement joins TRBV2 to TRBJ2-2; 10 bases line up with TRBD2. From germline, CDR1 is SNHLY and CDR2 FYNNEI. The CDR3 consists of 18 residues. Losses at the gene ends were 0 bases for V and 4 bases for J; bases not matched to a gene: 8. The CDR3 bases are TGTGCCAGCAGTGAAGCCCTAGCGGGGGCCCCGGGCACCGGGGAGCTGTTTTTT. This gives the protein CASSEALAGAPGTGELFF.

The chain links TRBV5-4 to TRBJ2-6; 7 bases align to TRBD1. The CDR3 has 17 residues. Germline lookup yields CDR1 SGHNT and CDR2 YYREEE (reference sequence). J was trimmed by 2 bases and V by 3 bases; bases with no gene match: 8. The CDR3 loop reads CASSSITDRAGANVLTF. Here the CDR3 DNA reads TGTGCCAGCAGCTCGATAACTGACAGGGCTGGGGCCAACGTCCTGACTTTC.

This rearrangement joins TRBV28 to TRBJ1-1; maybe TRBD1 (6 bases). Germline lookup yields CDR1 MDHEN and CDR2 SYDVKM. This CDR3 is built from 15 residues. Between the trimmed V and J ends, which lost 5 bases and 5 bases, there was a span of 18 bases. CDR3 coding DNA: TGTGCCAGCAGTCTGGTGACAGGCGAGGGGACTGAAGCTTTCTTT. Amino acids: CASSLVTGEGTEAFF. Looking up the rest from reference TRBV28 and TRBJ1-1 gives the full variable domain: DVKVTQSSRYLVKRTGEKVFLECVQDMDHENMFWYRQDPGLGLRLIYFSYDVKMKEKGDIPEGYSVSREKKERFSLILESASTNQTSMYLCASSLVTGEGTEAFFGQGTRLTVV.

The chain uses TRBV9 and TRBJ2-3; 7 bases agree with TRBD2. The CDR3 runs 15 residues. Trimming cost V 7 bases and J 3 bases; bases outside gene matches: 11. The germline CDR1 and CDR2 sequences are SGDLS and YYNGEE. The CDR3 sequence is CASGRGKLGTDTQYF. The CDR3 bases are TGTGCCAGCGGGCGGGGGAAGTTAGGGACAGATACGCAGTATTTT. The entire variable domain, with the rest obtained from reference TRBV9 and TRBJ2-3, is as follows: DSGVTQTPKHLITATGQRVTLRCSPRSGDLSVYWYQQSLDQGLQFLIQYYNGEERAKGNILERFSAQQFPDLHSELNLSSLELGDSALYFCASGRGKLGTDTQYFGPGTRLTVL.

The rearrangement links TRBV11-2 to TRBJ1-1, with 9 bases matching TRBD1. Germline V gene lookup returns CDR1 SGHAT and CDR2 FQNNGV. With V trimmed by 5 bases and J by 0 bases, 7 bases remained unmatched. The CDR3 totals 16 residues. The CDR3 sequence: CASSTPGTGMNTEAFF. In DNA form, the CDR3 reads TGTGCCAGCAGCACTCCCGGGACAGGGATGAACACTGAAGCTTTCTTT.

The J gene is TRBJ2-1, the V gene TRBV2, with a weak D call TRBD1 (6 bases). Germline lookup yields CDR1 SNHLY and CDR2 FYNNEI. With 6 bases removed from V and 0 bases from J, the gap between germline ends came to 12 bases. The CDR3 consists of 15 residues. CDR3 nucleotide sequence: TGTGCCAGCAGGCTCGGACAGTTCTCCTACAATGAGCAGTTCTTC. Translating it yields CASRLGQFSYNEQFF.

The rearrangement joins TRBV15 to TRBJ1-5, with D tentatively TRBD1 (6 bases). Germline V lookup: CDR1 LNHNV, CDR2 YYDKDF (reference sequence). The V end lost 1 base, the J end lost 9 bases, and 13 bases lay between the germline ends. The CDR3 covers 14 residues. The CDR3 loop is CATSRGGQGWPQHF. CDR3 DNA: TGTGCCACCAGCAGAGGTGGTCAGGGGTGGCCCCAGCATTTT.

V is TRBV7-2 and J is TRBJ2-1, with TRBD2 identical over 8 bases. The germline V gene encodes CDR1 SGHTA and CDR2 FQGNSA. CDR3 size: 16 residues. The ends lost 4 bases at V and 12 bases at J; junction bases unmatched: 17. This CDR3 is CASSSTAGTRGWGQFF. The CDR3 DNA sequence: TGTGCCAGCAGCTCGACGGCCGGGACTAGGGGATGGGGGCAGTTCTTC.

The chain links TRBV5-4 to TRBJ2-7, with 10 bases that match TRBD2. CDR1 is SGHNT and CDR2 is YYREEE in the germline V gene (reference sequence). CDR3 length equals 17 residues. V was clipped by 4 bases and J by 3 bases; unmatched bases: 13. CDR3 DNA sequence: TGTGCCAGCAGCCCAAAAGACCCGGGACTAGCGTTCTACGAGCAGTACTTC. Translation: CASSPKDPGLAFYEQYF.

The chain carries TRBV3-1 (or the pseudogene TRBV3-2) and TRBJ1-6, with no clear D. CDR3 length: 17 residues. Between the trimmed V and J ends, which lost 3 bases and 8 bases, there was a span of 20 bases. Germline-derived CDR1 and CDR2 are LGHDT and YNNKEL (reference sequence). The chain's CDR3 is CASSQAPHRGKDSPLHF. Here the CDR3 DNA reads TGTGCCAGCAGCCAGGCCCCGCATCGGGGTAAGGATTCACCCCTCCACTTT.

This chain connects TRBV9 to TRBJ2-5, with 7 bases identical to TRBD1. This CDR3 contains 14 residues. J was trimmed by 0 bases and V by 7 bases; bases with no gene match: 6. Germline values: CDR1 SGDLS, CDR2 YYNGEE. The CDR3 loop reads CASAEGANQETQYF. CDR3 DNA: TGTGCCAGCGCCGAGGGGGCCAACCAAGAGACCCAGTACTTC.